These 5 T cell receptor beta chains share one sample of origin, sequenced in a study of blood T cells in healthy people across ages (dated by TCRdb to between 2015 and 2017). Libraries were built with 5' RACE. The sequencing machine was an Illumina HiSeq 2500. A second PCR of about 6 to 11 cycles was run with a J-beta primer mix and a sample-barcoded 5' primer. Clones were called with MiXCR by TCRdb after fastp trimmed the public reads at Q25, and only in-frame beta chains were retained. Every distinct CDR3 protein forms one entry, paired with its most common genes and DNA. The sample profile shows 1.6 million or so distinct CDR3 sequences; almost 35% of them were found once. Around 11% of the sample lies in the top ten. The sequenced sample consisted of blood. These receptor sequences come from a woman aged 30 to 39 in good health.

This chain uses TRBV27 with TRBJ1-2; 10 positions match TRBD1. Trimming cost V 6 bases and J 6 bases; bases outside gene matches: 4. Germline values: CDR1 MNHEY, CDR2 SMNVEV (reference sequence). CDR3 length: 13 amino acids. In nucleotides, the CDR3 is TGTGCCAGCAGGACAGGGGGCTGGGATGGCTACACCTTC. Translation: CASRTGGWDGYTF.

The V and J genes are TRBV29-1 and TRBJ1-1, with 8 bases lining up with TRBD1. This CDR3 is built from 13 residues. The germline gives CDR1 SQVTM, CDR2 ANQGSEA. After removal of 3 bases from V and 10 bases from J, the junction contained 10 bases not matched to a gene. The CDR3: CSVDWTGYGGAFF. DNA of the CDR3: TGCAGCGTTGATTGGACAGGGTATGGCGGAGCTTTCTTT.

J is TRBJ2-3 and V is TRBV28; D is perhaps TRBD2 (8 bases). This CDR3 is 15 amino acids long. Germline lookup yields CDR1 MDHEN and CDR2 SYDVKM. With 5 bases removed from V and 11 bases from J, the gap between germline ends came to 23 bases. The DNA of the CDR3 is TGTGCCAGCAGTCTACGGACTAGCAGGGGGTTGGAGCAGTATTTT. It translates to CASSLRTSRGLEQYF.

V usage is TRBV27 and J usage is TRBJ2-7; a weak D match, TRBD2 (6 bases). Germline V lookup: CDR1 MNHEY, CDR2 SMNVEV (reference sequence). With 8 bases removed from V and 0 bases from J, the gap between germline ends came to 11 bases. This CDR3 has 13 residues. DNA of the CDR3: TGTGCCAGCGCAAACGGGGGCTCCTACGAGCAGTACTTC. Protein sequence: CASANGGSYEQYF.

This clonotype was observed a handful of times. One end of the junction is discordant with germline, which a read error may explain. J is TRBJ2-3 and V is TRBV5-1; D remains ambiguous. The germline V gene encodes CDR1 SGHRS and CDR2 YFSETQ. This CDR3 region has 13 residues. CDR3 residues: CAGSKALTDTQYF. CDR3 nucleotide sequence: TGCGCCGGCAGTAAGGCCCTGACAGATACGCAGTATTTT.